Presented here are 20 T cell receptor beta chains from one specimen sequenced in a study of T cell responses to AZD1222 COVID-19 vaccine. Sequencing was performed with immunoSEQ multiplex PCR; in TCRdb, only in-frame clones are kept and a portion is missing. Of 70,000 to 100,000 clones in the sample, approximately 85% are singletons; the top ten hold about 3%. The sequencing used peripheral blood, collected 28 days after the second AZD1222 dose. These receptors all come from an adult who received the AZD1222 COVID-19 vaccine.

The chain joins TRBV3-1 (or the pseudogene TRBV3-2) to TRBJ1-3; D unresolved. This CDR3 spans 15 amino acids. Germline V gene lookup returns CDR1 LGHDT and CDR2 YNNKEL (reference sequence). V was pared by 4 bases and J by 0 bases, with 10 bases between. The DNA of the CDR3 is TGTGCCAGCAGCCCCGTGCGAGGCTCTGGAAACACCATATATTTT. Amino acid sequence: CASSPVRGSGNTIYF.

This chain joins TRBV5-1 and TRBJ2-7; no reliable D call. This CDR3 has 14 residues. V shed 1 base and J shed 2 bases, with 10 bases lying between them. Germline values: CDR1 SGHRS, CDR2 YFSETQ. The CDR3, as DNA: TGCGCCAGCAGCTTGTCTGGGCAAGCCTACGAGCAGTACTTC. It codes for CASSLSGQAYEQYF.

The chain couples TRBV6-5 to TRBJ2-7; TRBD1 matches 7 bases. V gave up 2 bases and J gave up 4 bases; unmatched junction bases: 5. Germline V gene sequence: CDR1 MNHEY, CDR2 SVGAGI. The CDR3 is 14 amino acids. The CDR3 sequence is CASSYGHRGYEQYF. The CDR3 nucleotides are TGTGCCAGCAGTTACGGGCACAGGGGTTACGAGCAGTACTTC.

V and J are TRBV5-4 and TRBJ2-5, with 7 bases that match TRBD2. This CDR3 region has 15 residues. Germline V lookup: CDR1 SGHNT, CDR2 YYREEE (reference sequence). V trimming: 0 bases; J trimming: 3 bases; junction bases outside the gene matches: 5. The CDR3 DNA is TGTGCCAGCAGCTTGGCCGTGGGGGGGGAAGAGACCCAGTACTTC. Protein product: CASSLAVGGEETQYF.

J is TRBJ1-2 and V is TRBV5-1; D is undetermined. V lost 0 bases and J lost 8, with 11 bases in between. CDR3 length equals 13 residues. Germline V gives CDR1 SGHRS, CDR2 YFSETQ. The DNA for the CDR3 is TGCGCCAGCAGCTTGGCCGAGAATTGGGGCTACACCTTC. Translation: CASSLAENWGYTF.

This chain joins TRBV3-1 (or the pseudogene TRBV3-2) and TRBJ2-3; D may be TRBD1 (6 bases). V was pared by 1 base and J by 6 bases, with 11 bases between. The V gene's germline CDR1 is LGHDT and CDR2 YNNKEL (reference sequence). This CDR3 is 14 amino acids long. The CDR3 loop reads CASSQGIQGDTQYF. The CDR3 nucleotides read TGTGCCAGCAGCCAAGGAATCCAGGGGGATACGCAGTATTTT.

The chain joins TRBV4-2 to TRBJ2-3, with TRBD2 matching 11 bases. V gave up 1 base and J gave up 5 bases; unmatched junction bases: 11. CDR1 and CDR2 (germline): LGHNA, YNFKEQ. There are 18 residues in the CDR3. The CDR3, as DNA: TGTGCCAGCAGCCAAGCCTTAGCGGGAGGGCCAGTAGGAGATACGCAGTATTTT. Translated, it gives CASSQALAGGPVGDTQYF.

J is TRBJ2-5 and V is TRBV11-2, with D tentatively TRBD1 (5 bases). The CDR3 covers 13 residues. CDR1 SGHAT and CDR2 FQNNGV come from the germline V gene. With 5 bases removed from V and 2 bases from J, the gap between germline ends came to 9 bases. The CDR3 protein is CASSVSGQETQYF. The DNA of the CDR3 is TGTGCCAGCAGCGTCTCAGGGCAAGAGACCCAGTACTTC. The full variable domain, completed using reference TRBV11-2 and TRBJ2-5, is EAGVAQSPRYKIIEKRQSVAFWCNPISGHATLYWYQQILGQGPKLLIQFQNNGVVDDSQLPKDRFSAERLKGVDSTLKIQPAKLEDSAVYLCASSVSGQETQYFGPGTRLLVL.

The V gene is TRBV5-6, the J gene TRBJ1-2; D remains ambiguous. The CDR3 has 14 amino acids. Deletions cut 0 bases from V and 3 bases from J, with 9 bases between. Per the germline V gene, CDR1 is SGHDT and CDR2 is YYEEEE. This CDR3 is CASSLGHSDYGYTF. Written as DNA, the CDR3 is TGTGCCAGCAGCTTGGGGCACAGCGACTATGGCTACACCTTC.

The chain employs TRBV7-9 and TRBJ2-3; D gene unclear. The V gene lost 5 bases and the J gene lost 2 bases, with 11 bases spanning the gap. CDR3 length: 14 amino acids. Looked up from germline, CDR1 is SEHNR and CDR2 is FQNEAQ (reference sequence). CDR3 DNA: TGTGCCAGCAGCCTGTCATCTTCCACAGATACGCAGTATTTT. Translating gives CASSLSSSTDTQYF.

The chain carries TRBV11-2 and TRBJ2-1; D is possibly TRBD2 (5 bases). There are 16 residues in the CDR3. The germline gives CDR1 SGHAT, CDR2 FQNNGV. V dropped 4 bases and J dropped 6 bases, with 19 bases sitting between them. The CDR3: CASSSKSRSGGNEQFF. The CDR3 nucleotides read TGTGCCAGCAGCTCCAAAAGCAGGAGTGGAGGCAATGAGCAGTTCTTC.

This clone has a handful of counts. This chain uses TRBV27 with TRBJ2-7, with D uncertain. The germline V and J ends were trimmed by 5 bases and 0 bases, with 11 bases remaining between them. This CDR3 region has 14 residues. Germline-derived CDR1 and CDR2 are MNHEY and SMNVEV (reference sequence). CDR3 DNA: TGTGCCAGCAGTCCCTTCTTTAGCTCCTACGAGCAGTACTTC. Amino acid sequence: CASSPFFSSYEQYF.

The CDR3 region has the DNA TGTGCTAGTGGTTGGGGGACTAGCGGTTACAATGAGCAGTTCTTC. It codes for CASGWGTSGYNEQFF. This rearrangement joins TRBV12-5 to TRBJ2-1; 11 bases are shared with TRBD2. With 4 bases clipped from V and 4 bases from J, the junction kept 3 bases outside the gene matches. CDR3 length: 15 residues. Germline V CDR1 and CDR2: LGHNT, FRNRAP.

The rearrangement uses TRBV12-5 and TRBJ2-7; unclear D gene. CDR3 length: 15 amino acids. CDR1 and CDR2 (germline): LGHNT, FRNRAP. Trimming left V 1 base short and J 6 bases short, with 16 bases between. The CDR3 bases are TGTGCTAGTGGTTTGGGTGAAGGGAACCTACGCGAGCAGTACTTC. Translating it yields CASGLGEGNLREQYF.

This clone showed up many times. V usage is TRBV4-1 and J usage is TRBJ2-6; no reliable D call. V lost 0 bases and J 0 bases, leaving 6 bases between the germline ends. From germline, CDR1 is MGHRA and CDR2 YSYEKL. The CDR3 totals 16 residues. CDR3 loop: CASSQDIASGANVLTF. CDR3 DNA: TGCGCCAGCAGCCAAGATATTGCCTCTGGGGCCAACGTCCTGACTTTC.

The chain has TRBV4-3 and TRBJ2-7; D gene uncertain. In germline, CDR1 is LGHNA, CDR2 YSLEER. The CDR3 is 13 residues long. V was clipped by 0 bases and J by 2 bases, with 5 bases between them. The CDR3 DNA is TGCGCCAGCAGCCAAGATCGCACCTACGAGCAGTACTTC. Its protein product is CASSQDRTYEQYF.

The sample holds one count of this clone. The CDR3 spells CASRQRGHQEVDTQYF. The CDR3 nucleotides read TGCGCCAGCAGACAGCGGGGGCACCAAGAGGTAGATACGCAGTATTTT. The chain employs TRBV5-1 and TRBJ2-3; 8 positions agree with TRBD2. The junction had 13 bases not matched to a gene; V was cut back by 5 bases and J by 5 bases. The CDR3 loop spans 16 amino acids. Germline loops: CDR1 SGHRS, CDR2 YFSETQ.

This sequence joins TRBV30 and TRBJ2-3, with D possibly matching TRBD1 (5 bases). This CDR3 region has 15 residues. Germline V CDR1 and CDR2: GTSNPN, SVGIG (reference sequence). The V and J ends lost 5 bases and 4 bases respectively, with 19 bases between them. The CDR3 here is CAWGGRAQRADTQYF. Here the CDR3 DNA reads TGTGCCTGGGGTGGCAGGGCGCAACGGGCAGATACGCAGTATTTT.

The count of this clone is one. This sequence joins TRBV7-9 and TRBJ1-2; TRBD1 agrees at 11 bases. Germline assignment: CDR1 SEHNR and CDR2 FQNEAQ (reference sequence). This CDR3 is 14 amino acids long. J lost 6 bases, V lost 5 bases, and 5 bases had no gene match. CDR3 DNA sequence: TGTGCCAGCAGCGGGACAGGGGGAAGGGATGGCTACACCTTC. It encodes CASSGTGGRDGYTF.

The chain has TRBV10-1 and TRBJ2-7; 8 bases line up with TRBD1. The CDR3 consists of 13 residues. Germline CDR1 WNHNN, CDR2 SYGVQD (reference sequence). Trimming cost V 8 bases and J 6 bases; bases outside gene matches: 9. The CDR3 region has the DNA TGCGCCAGCCAAGAGACAGGGGCCGGCGAGCAGTACTTC. It specifies CASQETGAGEQYF.